The source of this T cell receptor beta chain is a study of CD8 T cells in ankylosing spondylitis (dated by TCRdb to about 2017). About the study as a whole: T cell receptor beta repertoires were profiled in healthy donors and ankylosing spondylitis patients so that disease-linked TCR variants could be found. Peripheral blood was sampled, and synovial fluid was additionally collected from ankylosing spondylitis patients. The full study cohort comprised 25 ankylosing spondylitis patients and 85 to 120 healthy donors.

Trimming at the junction amounts to 0 bases on V and 3 bases on J, and the germline ends lie 16 bases apart. As encoded in the germline V gene, CDR1 is SGHRS while CDR2 is YFSETQ. The CDR3 sequence holds 16 residues, the cysteine and phenylalanine included. The only DNA kept is the CDR3, 48 bases in frame from the first base. TCRdb records Illumina HiSeq 2500 as the sequencer. Quantitative 5'-RACE with molecular barcodes was used to prepare TCR beta libraries. For the original study's pipeline: Disease-linked TCR variants were identified with a new computational method built on a probabilistic model of VDJ rearrangement. Using fastp at Q25 and MiXCR, TCRdb reprocessed the public reads and kept productive beta chains. Entries that share a CDR3 protein sequence are merged under the most common genes and DNA. These V and J calls originate from TCRdb's pipeline instead of the authors' own analysis. This sample comprises roughly 670,000 distinct CDR3 sequences, around 19% of them detected only once. The top ten clonotypes cover 15% to 20% of the sample.

Overall study outcomes, separate from this receptor: A TCR beta motif made up of several highly homologous amino acid variants appeared to be characteristic of blood from ankylosing spondylitis patients. Some of the motif variants had been reported before in the synovial fluid and blood of reactive arthritis patients, a finding that suggests common disease-initiation mechanisms. The disease-linked clones were reported to be significantly enriched in matched synovial fluid samples from ankylosing spondylitis patients. A CD8+ phenotype was shown by the disease-linked clones, which were found at relatively low frequencies in peripheral blood.

This clonotype was observed a few times. Its recognized antigen is unknown. Per-base qualities were not stored, and no clone one base away is much larger. The sequence is built from TRBV5-1 and TRBJ2-7; the D gene is possibly TRBD1 or TRBD2, with 5 bases matching each. The sequence derives from a male donor with ankylosing spondylitis. Sequencing was performed on blood, either unsorted or a sorted T cell fraction (not recorded which). The CDR3 sequence is CASSLGWDPVLYEQYF. The bases read TGCGCCAGCAGCTTGGGATGGGACCCCGTGCTCTACGAGCAGTACTTC.